One TCR beta chain is described in this entry. This specimen comes from a study of early stage breast cancer tumors. The data were produced by immunoSEQ multiplex PCR, yet TCRdb's version contains in-frame clones alone and is incomplete. Among about 58,000 clones listed, around 80% were seen once. Germline V lookup: CDR1 WSHSY, CDR2 SAAADI. CDR3 length equals 15 residues. V gave up 8 bases and J gave up 5 bases, with 21 bases separating them. J is TRBJ2-5 and V is TRBV10-2; D perhaps matches TRBD2 (7 bases). Sequenced sample: blood. This receptor was identified in a person aged 25 to 39 with breast cancer. The CDR3: CASSRGGTPGETQYF. The DNA for the CDR3 is TGCGCCAGCTCCCGGGGAGGGACACCAGGGGAGACCCAGTACTTC.